This TCR beta chain was sequenced in a study of lymphopenia after photon versus proton radiotherapy. Study-wide findings and caveats: Only patients who died were analyzed for survival; proton advantage is unproven. Post-nadir diversity loss with photons came from oligoclonal expansion, particularly CD8+ Temra cells. Photon-treated patients lost naive T cells and TCR diversity; proton-treated stayed stable.

Comment on this clone: Its specificity is not known.

Clones were read by immunoSEQ multiplex PCR, and TCRdb kept only the in-frame ones, dropping some. The sample holds 55,000 to 75,000 clones, approximately 91% seen once. Germline V CDR1 and CDR2: SGHTS, YDEGEE. The length of the CDR3 is 13 residues. V was shortened by 6 bases and J by 2 bases, with 8 bases between the two germline ends. The sample in question was peripheral blood, obtained from a patient treated with photon-based radiotherapy. This chain links TRBV5-8 with TRBJ2-2; D possibly corresponds to TRBD1 (5 bases). The sequence was collected from a woman between 70 and 85 years old with pancreatic cancer. The chain's CDR3 is CASKDRNTGELFF. For the CDR3, the DNA is TGTGCCAGCAAAGACAGAAACACCGGGGAGCTGTTTTTT.